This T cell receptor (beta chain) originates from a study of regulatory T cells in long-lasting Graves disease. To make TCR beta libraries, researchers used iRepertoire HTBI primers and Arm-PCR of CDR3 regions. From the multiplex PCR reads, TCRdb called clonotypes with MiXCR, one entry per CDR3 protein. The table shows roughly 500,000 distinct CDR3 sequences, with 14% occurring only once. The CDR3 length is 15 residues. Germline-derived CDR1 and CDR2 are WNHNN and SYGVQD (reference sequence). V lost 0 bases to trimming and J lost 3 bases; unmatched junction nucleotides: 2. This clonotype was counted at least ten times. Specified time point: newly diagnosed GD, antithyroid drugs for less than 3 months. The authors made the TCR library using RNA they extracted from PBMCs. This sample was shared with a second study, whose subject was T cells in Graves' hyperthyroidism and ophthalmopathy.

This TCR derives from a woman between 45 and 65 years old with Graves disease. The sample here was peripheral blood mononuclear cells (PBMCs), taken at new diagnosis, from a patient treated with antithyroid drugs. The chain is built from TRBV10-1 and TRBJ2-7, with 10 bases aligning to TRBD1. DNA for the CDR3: TGCGCCAGCAGTGAGTCGGGACAGGGGCGCTACGAGCAGTACTTC. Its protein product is CASSESGQGRYEQYF.